Following are 10 T cell receptor beta chains from one sample sequenced in a study of cytomegalovirus exposure and HLA in healthy donors. PCR employed 60 Vbeta and 13 Jbeta primers. Profiled with immunoSEQ multiplex PCR; TCRdb holds only in-frame clones, not every one. The table lists 150,000 to 200,000 clones, 82% of them singletons. Input material: PBMCs. These receptor sequences come from a woman under 30 in good health and CMV-seronegative.

The chain employs TRBV11-2 and TRBJ2-1; 11 nucleotides agree with TRBD2. The CDR3 sequence is 14 residues long. Germline V CDR1 and CDR2: SGHAT, FQNNGV. V lost 6 bases, J lost 10 bases, and 8 bases stayed unmatched. The CDR3 loop is CASRSTSGGMEQFF. The CDR3 nucleotides are TGTGCCAGCAGGTCTACTAGCGGGGGAATGGAGCAGTTCTTC.

The chain carries TRBV7-9 and TRBJ2-1; TRBD2 aligns across 9 bases. Trimming removed 3 bases from V and 8 bases from J; junction bases left unmatched: 8. The CDR3 contains 15 residues. The V gene's germline CDR1 is SEHNR and CDR2 FQNEAQ (reference sequence). The CDR3 DNA reads as TGTGCCAGCAGCTTGGCAGCGGGAGGTTATTATGAGCAGTTCTTC. Translating it yields CASSLAAGGYYEQFF.

This clone was counted once. The V call is TRBV18, the J call TRBJ2-5; TRBD2 matches 7 bases. There are 13 residues in the CDR3. V was pared by 3 bases and J by 4 bases, with 2 bases of the junction left unmatched. In germline, CDR1 is KGHSH, CDR2 LQKENI. CDR3: CASSPGGGETQYF. CDR3 in DNA: TGTGCCAGCTCACCGGGCGGGGGAGAGACCCAGTACTTC. Full variable domain (missing parts from reference TRBV18 and TRBJ2-5): NAGVMQNPRHLVRRRGQEARLRCSPMKGHSHVYWYRQLPEEGLKFMVYLQKENIIDESGMPKERFSAEFPKEGPSILRIQQVVRGDSAAYFCASSPGGGETQYFGPGTRLLVL.

This chain joins TRBV27 and TRBJ2-3; TRBD2 aligns across 10 bases. This CDR3 has 16 residues. With V trimmed by 8 bases and J by 4 bases, 12 bases remained unmatched. Germline CDR1 reads MNHEY; CDR2 reads SMNVEV (reference sequence). Here the CDR3 reads CASSSSLAGDSDTQYF. DNA for the CDR3: TGTGCCAGCTCCTCAAGCCTAGCGGGAGACTCAGATACGCAGTATTTT.

V usage is TRBV29-1 and J usage is TRBJ2-1; 11 nucleotides line up with TRBD2. J was trimmed by 4 bases and V by 3 bases; bases with no gene match: 8. CDR3 length equals 16 residues. Germline V lookup: CDR1 SQVTM, CDR2 ANQGSEA. The CDR3 region is CSVDRAGTSGYNEQFF. CDR3 nucleotide sequence: TGCAGCGTTGACCGCGCAGGGACTAGCGGATACAATGAGCAGTTCTTC.

The rearrangement links TRBV19 to TRBJ2-5; a possible D gene is TRBD2 (7 bases). The germline gives CDR1 LNHDA, CDR2 SQIVND (reference sequence). The ends were cut back, 4 bases at V and 1 base at J, with 19 bases in the middle. The CDR3 sequence is 17 residues long. CDR3 nucleotides: TGTGCCAGTAGTAGCCCCCCAGGGGCTAGCGGCCAAGAGACCCAGTACTTC. It specifies CASSSPPGASGQETQYF.

The sample holds a few counts of this clone. Other DNA sequences from this sample encode an identical CDR3 as well. The chain combines TRBV14 with TRBJ1-1; D is possibly TRBD1 (6 bases). This CDR3 region has 15 residues. The V and J ends lost 4 bases and 1 base respectively, with 13 bases between them. Per germline, CDR1 SGHDN and CDR2 FVKESK. CDR3 sequence: CASSRTANRNTEAFF. CDR3 coding DNA: TGTGCCAGCAGCCGGACAGCTAATAGGAACACTGAAGCTTTCTTT.

The chain uses TRBV2 and TRBJ2-3; D gene ambiguous. Trimming cost V 1 base and J 3 bases, with 11 bases left between them. Germline values: CDR1 SNHLY, CDR2 FYNNEI. This CDR3 spans 15 amino acids. CDR3 coding DNA: TGTGCCAGCAGTGAAGTGGGCCTGAGAACAGATACGCAGTATTTT. Translation: CASSEVGLRTDTQYF. Combining the CDR3 with reference TRBV2 and TRBJ2-3 gives the whole variable domain EPEVTQTPSHQVTQMGQEVILRCVPISNHLYFYWYRQILGQKVEFLVSFYNNEISEKSEIFDDQFSVERPDGSNFTLKIRSTKLEDSAMYFCASSEVGLRTDTQYFGPGTRLTVL.

This clone occurred a few times. A junction end diverges from the germline sequence, so it may reflect a read error. The chain recombines TRBV4-1 with TRBJ1-5, with D hard to call. The CDR3 is 14 residues long. Germline CDR1 and CDR2: MGHRA and YSYEKL. Written as DNA, the CDR3 is TGCGCCAGCAGCAAAGAAGGGAGTTGGCAGCCCCAGCATTTT. This sequence encodes CASSKEGSWQPQHF.

The rearrangement joins TRBV11-3 to TRBJ2-5; no clear D. The germline V and J ends were trimmed by 3 bases and 5 bases, with 7 bases remaining between them. Germline CDR1 SGHNT, CDR2 YENEEA. CDR3 length: 12 amino acids. The CDR3 here is CASSLTGETQYF. The DNA of the CDR3 is TGTGCCAGCAGCTTGACTGGGGAGACCCAGTACTTC.